This TCR beta chain was sequenced during a study of a mutant IDH1 vaccine in newly diagnosed glioma. About the research overall: With temozolomide cycles, or 4-6 weeks after radiotherapy alone, vaccination was started. Study-wide points: Apparently, pseudoprogression bore no relation to changes among the top peripheral T cell clonotypes.

Time point of the sample: week 5, during vaccination. Vaccine doses each comprised 300 ug of mutant IDH1 20-mer peptide, with topical imiquimod. Generated by immunoSEQ multiplex PCR, the TCRdb table keeps only in-frame clones and is missing some. The data contain over 45,000 clones, 84% of them singletons. On this clone itself: Its antigen remains unidentified.

This receptor was identified in a woman in her forties or fifties with glioma. This specimen consisted of PBMCs, obtained from a glioma patient whose treatment included an IDH1 peptide vaccine.

In DNA, the CDR3 is TGTGCCAGCCAGGGGACGACAAACACTGAAGCTTTCTTT. This gives the protein CASQGTTNTEAFF. The V gene is TRBV28, the J gene TRBJ1-1, with D possibly TRBD1 on 6 matching bases. CDR3 size: 13 residues. The V end was cut by 8 bases, the J end by 2 bases, with 12 bases between. CDR1 and CDR2 from the germline V gene are MDHEN and SYDVKM.